This is a list of T cell receptor beta chains from one sample in a study of blood T cell repertoires in COVID-19. Assay: immunoSEQ multiplex PCR; the TCRdb copy retains only in-frame clones and omits some. The profile shows around 24,000 clones, roughly nine tenths of them singletons. The sample consisted of peripheral blood. The receptors come from a human donor in a cohort sampled during active COVID-19. Each CDR3 is given with its conserved first and last residue. D genes are given only for firm matches. Expanded clones are given a class, and other clones once, few, many or no size at all.

len	v_gene	j_gene	d_gene	abundance	CDR3nt	CDR3aa
13	TRBV3-1/TRBV3-2	TRBJ1-2	-	-	TGTGCCAGCAGCCACCGAGGCGGCTATGGCTACACCTTC	CASSHRGGYGYTF
15	TRBV9	TRBJ1-1	TRBD1	-	TGTGCCAGCAGCCCCCCTACAGGGGTGAACACTGAAGCTTTCTTT	CASSPPTGVNTEAFF
14	TRBV6-5	TRBJ1-6	TRBD1	-	TGTGCCAGCAGGGGACAGGGAGAGAATTCACCCCTCCACTTT	CASRGQGENSPLHF
15	TRBV6-2/TRBV6-3	TRBJ2-1	TRBD2	-	TGTGCCAGCAGTTACTCGAGGACTAGCGGAAATGAGCAGTTCTTC	CASSYSRTSGNEQFF
15	TRBV25-1	TRBJ2-4	TRBD1	-	TGTGCCAGCTCCCTGGACAGGGGGGGTAATAACATTCAGTACTTC	CASSLDRGGNNIQYF
13	TRBV28	TRBJ1-2	-	-	TGTGCCAGCAGTGAAGACAGGAACTATGGCTACACCTTC	CASSEDRNYGYTF
15	TRBV11-2	TRBJ2-1	TRBD2	-	TGTGCCAGCAGCCCGGGACTAGCGGGAGTCGATGAGCAGTTCTTC	CASSPGLAGVDEQFF
15	TRBV28	TRBJ2-7	TRBD1	-	TGTGCCAGCAGCCAGAGGACAGGGGCCAAATACGAGCAGTACTTC	CASSQRTGAKYEQYF
15	TRBV4-1	TRBJ1-4	TRBD1	-	TGCGCCAGCAGCCACGGGGACAGGGCTAATGAAAAACTGTTTTTT	CASSHGDRANEKLFF
14	TRBV5-1	TRBJ1-6	TRBD1	-	TGCGCCAGCAGCTTGGGACAGGGGTTCTCACCCCTCCACTTT	CASSLGQGFSPLHF
14	TRBV7-8	TRBJ1-4	-	-	TGTGCCAGCAGTCGTGGGCAACTGGGTGAAAAACTGTTTTTT	CASSRGQLGEKLFF
14	TRBV6-2/TRBV6-3	TRBJ1-5	-	once	TGTGCCAGCAGTTATCAAGCAGGGAATCAGCCCCAGCATTTT	CASSYQAGNQPQHF
18	TRBV10-2	TRBJ2-7	TRBD2	-	TGCGCCAGCAGTGAGCCCCCGGGACTAGCGGGAGGATTATACGAGCAGTACTTC	CASSEPPGLAGGLYEQYF
16	TRBV11-2	TRBJ2-2	-	-	TGTGCCAGCAGCTTAGGACGGCAGGGATCGGCCGGGGAGCTGTTTTTT	CASSLGRQGSAGELFF
14	TRBV5-1	TRBJ1-2	-	-	TGCGCCAGCAGCTTGGGGGCCAAAATCTATGGCTACACCTTC	CASSLGAKIYGYTF
15	TRBV10-3	TRBJ1-5	TRBD1	-	TGTGCCATCAGTGATGACAGGGGTTCTGCTCAGCCCCAGCATTTT	CAISDDRGSAQPQHF
14	TRBV2	TRBJ2-2	TRBD1	-	TGTGCCAGCATCCGGGACAGGAACACCGGGGAGCTGTTTTTT	CASIRDRNTGELFF
13	TRBV6-6	TRBJ1-1	-	-	TGTGCCAGCAAACAGGGTCTGAACACTGAAGCTTTCTTT	CASKQGLNTEAFF
13	TRBV3-1/TRBV3-2	TRBJ2-1	-	-	TGTGCCAGCAGCCCCCCTTCGACTAGATGGCAGTTCTTC	CASSPPSTRWQFF
18	TRBV5-8	TRBJ2-3	TRBD2	-	TGTGCCAGCAGCTCCCGACCGACTAGCGGGGGGGGTACAGATACGCAGTATTTT	CASSSRPTSGGGTDTQYF
15	TRBV5-1	TRBJ1-5	TRBD1	-	TGCGCCAGCAGCTTGGATACAGGGGTCAATCAGCCCCAGCATTTT	CASSLDTGVNQPQHF
15	TRBV5-4	TRBJ1-1	TRBD1	once	TGTGCCAGCAGCTTGGCCGGGCTGACAGGGACTGAAGCTTTCTTT	CASSLAGLTGTEAFF
14	TRBV9	TRBJ2-3	-	-	TGTGCCAGCAGCGTAGGGGGACTTTCAGATACGCAGTATTTT	CASSVGGLSDTQYF
15	TRBV6-5	TRBJ1-2	-	-	TGTGCCAGCAGTTACCTGGGACTGGTGAACTATGGCTACACCTTC	CASSYLGLVNYGYTF
15	TRBV10-1	TRBJ1-1	TRBD1	-	TGCGCCAGCAGCCCGGGGACAGGGAGCCCACGAGAAGGTTTCTTT	CASSPGTGSPREGFF
14	TRBV27	TRBJ2-5	-	once	TGTGCCAGCAGACCCGGACAAACAAGGGAGACCCAGTACTTC	CASRPGQTRETQYF
12	TRBV19	TRBJ1-1	-	-	TGTGCCAGTAGTATTCTCTCGGGGGAAGCTTTCTTT	CASSILSGEAFF
15	TRBV5-4	TRBJ1-4	TRBD1	once	TGTGCCAGCAGCTCTCAGGGGGCGACTAATGAAAAACTGTTTTTT	CASSSQGATNEKLFF
15	TRBV4-2	TRBJ1-2	TRBD1	-	TGTGCCAGCAGCCAACCCGGGACAGGGAGAGATGGCTACACCTTC	CASSQPGTGRDGYTF
16	TRBV27	TRBJ2-7	-	once	TGTGCCAGCAGTTTAAAGGGAGCAAGGGTGGGGTACGAGCAGTACTTC	CASSLKGARVGYEQYF
13	TRBV5-1	TRBJ2-7	-	-	TGCGCCAGCAGCCCTGGCGGCGATTACGAGCAGTACTTC	CASSPGGDYEQYF
15	TRBV5-1	TRBJ2-1	-	-	TGCGCCAGCAGCTTGGGACTAGTAACATACAATGAGCAGTTCTTC	CASSLGLVTYNEQFF
18	TRBV5-1	TRBJ2-1	TRBD1	-	TGCGCCAGCAGCTCAACCGGTACGACAGGGGCCCCCTACAATGAGCAGTTCTTC	CASSSTGTTGAPYNEQFF
13	TRBV5-1	TRBJ2-7	TRBD1	-	TGCGCCAGCAGCTGGGGACAGGGGGGCGAGCAGTACTTC	CASSWGQGGEQYF
16	TRBV18	TRBJ1-3	-	-	TGTGCCAGCTCACCTGGACTACCGTCCGGTGGAAACACCATATATTTT	CASSPGLPSGGNTIYF